This paragraph reports one T cell receptor (beta chain). The read stops 3 residues short of the end of the CDR3; the missing end is completed from the germline J gene. This record belongs to a study of Tregs in tolerant kidney transplant recipients. The method was immunoSEQ multiplex PCR; TCRdb's version includes in-frame clones alone and lacks a portion of them. The sample totals about 31,000 clones. V shed 1 base, J shed 2 bases, and the junction held 7 bases outside the gene matches. The CDR3 is made up of 15 amino acids. Germline CDR1 reads DFQATT; CDR2 reads SNEGSKA (reference sequence). Related graft donors supplied nonmyeloablative bone marrow transplants, and mixed chimerism was transient.

The chain couples TRBV20-1 to TRBJ2-7, with 8 bases lining up with TRBD2. This material consisted of CD4+ T cells from blood (PBMCs), taken 24 months after the transplant. This TCR was sampled from a human patient who received a combined kidney and bone marrow transplant. The graft donor may account for some of the T cells. The sequenced CDR3 bases are TGCAGTGCTAGAGTAGGGAGTAGCGGGACCTACGAG. Encoded protein: CSARVGSSGTYE. In full, the CDR3 is CSARVGSSGTYEQYF.